These 18 T cell receptor beta chains share one sample of origin, sequenced in a study of T cell clones after liver transplantation (dated by TCRdb to between 2018 and 2021). The library was built by means of the immunoSEQ multiplex PCR assay. As stored in TCRdb, this immuneACCESS dataset retains in-frame rearrangements with V and J assigned. A fraction of the clones does not appear; measured against another copy, unresolved V genes explain less than half of the discrepancy, and the remainder lacks a known reason. A total of 55,000 to 80,000 clones appear in this sample, about 92% of them only once. Approximately 2.5% of the sample lies in the top ten. The label giving this sample's time point can be read as: pre-transplant. This specimen was CD4+ T cells from blood, taken before liver transplant. All receptors derive from a human donor who received a liver transplant.

The chain has TRBV5-8 and TRBJ2-1, with a weak D call TRBD2 (5 bases). Looked up from germline, CDR1 is SGHTS and CDR2 is YDEGEE. The CDR3 contains 14 residues. V lost 4 bases and J 4 bases, leaving 12 bases between the germline ends. Here the CDR3 DNA reads TGTGCCAGCAGCACCCGGGAAGATTACAATGAGCAGTTCTTC. This gives the protein CASSTREDYNEQFF.

V and J are TRBV29-1 and TRBJ1-2; 7 bases match TRBD1. The CDR3 is made up of 15 amino acids. The J segment lost 4 bases and the V segment lost 0 bases, leaving 8 bases of the junction unmatched. Germline V gene data show CDR1 as SQVTM and CDR2 as ANQGSEA. This CDR3 reads CSVEDPRTGPYGYTF. The CDR3 coding sequence is TGCAGCGTTGAAGATCCCCGGACAGGCCCCTATGGCTACACCTTC.

This chain connects TRBV18 to TRBJ1-5; D may be TRBD1 (5 bases). Germline V gives CDR1 KGHSH, CDR2 LQKENI. Trimming removed 3 bases at V and 7 bases at J, with 16 bases between. The CDR3 extends over 15 amino acids. As DNA, the CDR3 is TGTGCCAGCTCACCTGACCCCGGGGCAGGACAGCCCCAGCATTTT. It codes for CASSPDPGAGQPQHF.

This sequence joins TRBV21-1 and TRBJ2-7; the listed D gene, TRBD1, was not tested against the DNA. TRBV21-1 is termed a pseudogene. CDR3 size: 13 residues. The CDR3: CASAPDRGYEQYF. The CDR3 region has the DNA TGTGCCAGCGCCCCGGACAGGGGATACGAGCAGTACTTC.

A note on this clone: Because the CDR3's place on the DNA is in doubt, the DNA is left out and the CDR3 is given as listed by TCRdb. The chain uses TRBV28 and TRBJ2-6; the table names TRBD1, a call not compared with the DNA. The CDR3 is made up of 19 amino acids, end residues included. Germline CDR1 and CDR2: MDHEN and SYDVKM. The CDR3 protein is CASSSSTGGPRSGANVLTF.

V usage is TRBV28 and J usage is TRBJ2-2; 10 bases agree with TRBD2. Germline loops: CDR1 MDHEN, CDR2 SYDVKM. The trim removed 6 bases at V and 7 bases at J, leaving 11 bases unmatched. The CDR3 extends over 16 amino acids. Written as DNA, the CDR3 is TGTGCCAGCAGCGAGTCCCTAGCGGGAGAGGTCGGGGAGCTGTTTTTT. Amino acids: CASSESLAGEVGELFF. The whole variable domain, remainder taken from reference TRBV28 and TRBJ2-2, is DVKVTQSSRYLVKRTGEKVFLECVQDMDHENMFWYRQDPGLGLRLIYFSYDVKMKEKGDIPEGYSVSREKKERFSLILESASTNQTSMYLCASSESLAGEVGELFFGEGSRLTVL.

V and J are TRBV11-3 and TRBJ2-7, with a tentative D call TRBD2 (5 bases). The V end lost 5 bases, the J end lost 3 bases, and 17 bases lay between the germline ends. This CDR3 has 15 residues. CDR1 is SGHNT and CDR2 is YENEEA in the germline V gene. The CDR3 nucleotides are TGTGCCAGCAGCCCCGCCGGGGTAGTCTTCTACGAGCAGTACTTC. Its translation: CASSPAGVVFYEQYF.

The chain links TRBV6-4 to TRBJ2-1; D remains ambiguous. Per germline, CDR1 MRHNA and CDR2 SNTAGT. The CDR3 length is 13 residues. V lost 5 bases and J 0 bases, leaving 5 bases between the germline ends. The CDR3 DNA follows: TGTGCCAGCAGTCTAAGCTCCTACAATGAGCAGTTCTTC. Its protein is CASSLSSYNEQFF.

The V call is TRBV5-4, the J call TRBJ2-7; D is tentatively TRBD1 or TRBD2 (5 bases each). Trimming took off 4 bases at V and 2 bases at J, with 13 bases between the two ends. In germline, CDR1 is SGHNT, CDR2 YYREEE (reference sequence). CDR3 length: 14 residues. The CDR3: CASSGGGAPYEQYF. CDR3 in DNA: TGTGCCAGCAGCGGGGGTGGGGCGCCCTACGAGCAGTACTTC.

The chain recombines TRBV9 with TRBJ2-7; D possibly corresponds to TRBD2 (6 bases). With 0 bases removed from V and 0 bases from J, the gap between germline ends came to 10 bases. Germline-derived CDR1 and CDR2 are SGDLS and YYNGEE. This CDR3 has 15 amino acids. CDR3 in amino acids: CASSVGGSGSYEQYF. CDR3 coding DNA: TGTGCCAGCAGCGTAGGCGGTAGCGGCTCCTACGAGCAGTACTTC.

The chain joins TRBV6-5 to TRBJ1-1; TRBD1 aligns across 10 bases. Germline V gene sequence: CDR1 MNHEY, CDR2 SVGAGI. CDR3 length equals 15 residues. Germline trimming cut 4 bases from V and 4 bases from J; bases unmatched to any gene: 6. CDR3 DNA: TGTGCCAGCAGTTCTCCGGGACAGGGGAGCACTGAAGCTTTCTTT. Translation: CASSSPGQGSTEAFF.

The chain is built from TRBV30 and TRBJ2-1, with 9 bases aligning to TRBD2. The CDR3 is 16 residues long. The V gene end was trimmed by 2 bases and the J gene end by 4 bases; junction bases not matched to a gene: 9. CDR1 is GTSNPN and CDR2 is SVGIG in the germline V gene (reference sequence). CDR3 nucleotides: TGTGCCTGGAGTCAGATCGGACTAGCGAGGTACAATGAGCAGTTCTTC. It specifies CAWSQIGLARYNEQFF.

CDR3 protein: CASSLQGSGRGSDTQYF. CDR3 coding DNA: TGCGCCAGCAGCTTACAAGGGAGCGGGAGAGGATCAGATACGCAGTATTTT. The chain carries TRBV5-1 and TRBJ2-3; the match to TRBD2 covers 8 bases. Germline V gene sequence: CDR1 SGHRS, CDR2 YFSETQ. The CDR3 extends over 17 amino acids. With 2 bases clipped from V and 4 bases from J, the junction kept 12 bases outside the gene matches.

V and J are TRBV29-1 and TRBJ2-5; D call uncertain. The J call is in doubt because the DNA end fits TRBJ2-7 better. CDR3 size: 12 residues. CDR1 and CDR2 (germline): SQVTM, ANQGSEA. The CDR3 protein is CSVAFSNYEQYF. Here the CDR3 DNA reads TGCAGCGTTGCTTTCTCGAACTACGAGCAGTACTTC.

The chain employs TRBV18 and TRBJ1-1, with D unclear. The CDR3 extends over 13 amino acids. Germline V lookup: CDR1 KGHSH, CDR2 LQKENI. Deletions cut 3 bases from V and 3 bases from J, with 8 bases between. CDR3 coding DNA: TGTGCCAGCTCACCTGACGGCTACACTGAAGCTTTCTTT. Protein: CASSPDGYTEAFF.

This clone has just a few counts. This chain uses TRBV10-3 with TRBJ1-5, with 8 bases identical to TRBD1. Germline trimming cut 8 bases from V and 4 bases from J; bases unmatched to any gene: 1. Germline values: CDR1 ENHRY, CDR2 SYGVKD. The CDR3 consists of 12 residues. This chain's CDR3 is CAIGTGNQPQHF. The CDR3 DNA sequence: TGTGCCATCGGGACAGGTAATCAGCCCCAGCATTTT.

Only a few counts were recorded for this clone. The genes are TRBV7-2 and TRBJ2-7, with unresolved D. V was clipped by 5 bases and J by 3 bases, with 11 bases between them. CDR3 length equals 13 residues. CDR1 is SGHTA, CDR2 FQGNSA, per germline. Here the CDR3 DNA reads TGTGCCAGCAGCCGTGACGATTTCTACGAGCAGTACTTC. This gives the protein CASSRDDFYEQYF.

This chain links TRBV27 with TRBJ1-2; 9 nucleotides match TRBD1. Germline lookup yields CDR1 MNHEY and CDR2 SMNVEV (reference sequence). CDR3 length: 15 amino acids. Trimming took 5 bases from V and 2 from J; bases not matched to a gene: 6. The DNA of the CDR3 is TGTGCCAGCAGTACCTTTACAGGGGGCAACTATGGCTACACCTTC. Translating it yields CASSTFTGGNYGYTF.